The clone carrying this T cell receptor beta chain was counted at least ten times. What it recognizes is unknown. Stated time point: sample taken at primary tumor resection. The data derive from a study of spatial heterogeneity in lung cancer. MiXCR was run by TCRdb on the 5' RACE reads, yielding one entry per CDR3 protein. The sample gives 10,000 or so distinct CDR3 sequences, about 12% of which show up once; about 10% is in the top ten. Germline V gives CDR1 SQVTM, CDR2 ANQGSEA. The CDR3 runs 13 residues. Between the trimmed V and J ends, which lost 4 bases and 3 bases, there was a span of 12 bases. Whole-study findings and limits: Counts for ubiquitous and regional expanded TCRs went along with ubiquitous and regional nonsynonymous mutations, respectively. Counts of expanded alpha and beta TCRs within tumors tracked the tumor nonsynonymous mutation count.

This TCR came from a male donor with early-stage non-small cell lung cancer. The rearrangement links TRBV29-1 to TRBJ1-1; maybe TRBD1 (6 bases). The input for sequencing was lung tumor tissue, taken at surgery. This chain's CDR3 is CSVARGRDTEAFF. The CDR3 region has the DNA TGCAGCGTTGCGAGGGGGAGGGACACTGAAGCTTTCTTT.